Listed below are T cell receptor beta chains from one sample, sequenced in a study of blood T cell repertoires in COVID-19. Profiled with immunoSEQ multiplex PCR; TCRdb holds only in-frame clones, not every one. The table has 90,000 to 120,000 clones, around 92% seen once; the top ten hold nearly 5%. The specimen was peripheral blood. The source of these receptors is a man aged 35 to 55 with active or convalescent COVID-19. Each CDR3 is given without its conserved first and last residue. Not every row has a clone size; where given, it reads once, few, many or a size class.

TRBJ2-1 | - | TRBV3-1/TRBV3-2 | ASSQGERTYSYNEQF
TRBJ1-2 | - | TRBV7-3 | ASSPQQGYT
TRBJ2-2 | - | TRBV9 | ASSPVTTTNTGELF
TRBJ1-1 | - | TRBV5-8 | ASSRSFSTEAF
TRBJ1-2 | once | TRBV28 | ASSLAGIIGYT
TRBJ2-7 | - | TRBV5-4 | ASSLAGAGGAYEQY
TRBJ2-7 | once | TRBV29-1 | SVKMGLSYEQY
TRBJ2-2 | few | TRBV9 | ASSVLAGELF
TRBJ1-2 | - | TRBV28 | AINTGGFVGYT
TRBJ2-7 | - | TRBV7-9 | ASSQTRGVIDEQY
TRBJ1-5 | - | TRBV28 | ATKKQGARGPQH
TRBJ1-5 | - | TRBV6-5 | ASNMDYSNQPQH
TRBJ2-7 | - | TRBV7-2 | ASTWDRGLEQY
TRBJ2-2 | once | TRBV2 | ASSEGGLAGHTGELF
TRBJ2-3 | - | TRBV29-1 | SVETGTDTQY
TRBJ1-2 | - | TRBV2 | ASSPDSQYGYT
TRBJ2-5 | - | TRBV28 | ASNLAGGPETQY
TRBJ1-3 | few | TRBV27 | ASSLGGPRSGNTIY
TRBJ1-5 | - | TRBV6-5 | ASRSTGAAQEEH
TRBJ2-2 | - | TRBV28 | ASSLLRLAGSPGELF
TRBJ1-4 | - | TRBV19 | ASHRGANEKLF
TRBJ2-7 | once | TRBV5-4 | ASSPSAESSYEQY
TRBJ2-7 | - | TRBV5-1 | ASSLSAGEYEQY
TRBJ1-1 | - | TRBV25-1 | ASSEGGMNTEAF
TRBJ1-1 | - | TRBV5-8 | ASSQQGRTEAF
TRBJ2-2 | - | TRBV24-1 | ATSVEATGELF
TRBJ2-1 | once | TRBV19 | ASSILPGQGKPQGQF
TRBJ2-7 | - | TRBV4-3 | ASSQEVAHTYEQY
TRBJ2-7 | - | TRBV28 | ASIQPWGELNEQY
TRBJ1-2 | - | TRBV5-1 | ASSLGQISGYT
TRBJ2-7 | - | TRBV7-9 | ASSLRGTYEQY
TRBJ1-2 | - | TRBV10-2 | ASSASSGNVNGYT
TRBJ2-1 | - | TRBV12-3/TRBV12-4 | ASSPDSQNEQF
TRBJ1-4 | - | TRBV28 | ASMRGGADEKLF
TRBJ2-7 | - | TRBV28 | ASSGSRDRGIEQY
TRBJ2-2 | - | TRBV28 | ASSLGGDPTGELF
TRBJ2-7 | - | TRBV6-5 | ASSLNRVLSYEQY
TRBJ1-1 | - | TRBV5-1 | ASSPSTGMNTEAF
TRBJ1-3 | few | TRBV24-1 | ATSDAGAPNSGNTIY
TRBJ2-1 | - | TRBV18 | ASSPSGMMNNEQF
TRBJ1-4 | - | TRBV28 | ATGGVTNEKLF
TRBJ1-1 | - | TRBV19 | ASSIVSRSDTEAF
TRBJ2-7 | - | TRBV7-2 | ASSLNSGRYEQY
TRBJ2-1 | - | TRBV6-4 | ASARLAGSVTEQF
TRBJ2-7 | - | TRBV28 | ASGETGNSYEQY
TRBJ2-1 | once | TRBV6-4 | ASSDKDSSEQF
TRBJ2-1 | - | TRBV7-9 | ASSSAGVGNEQF
TRBJ2-5 | - | TRBV30 | AWSPKGVRTQY
TRBJ2-3 | once | TRBV4-3 | ASSQGIGDTQY
TRBJ1-5 | - | TRBV4-3 | ASSQTSNQPQH
TRBJ1-2 | - | TRBV5-8 | ASSLANKRTNGYT
TRBJ2-1 | - | TRBV7-9 | ASSSLTSGSYNEQF
TRBJ1-6 | - | TRBV6-6 | ASRRRQGANNSPLH
TRBJ2-5 | - | TRBV11-2 | ASSLVSETQY
TRBJ2-7 | - | TRBV7-2 | ASSKGPAVDSYEQY